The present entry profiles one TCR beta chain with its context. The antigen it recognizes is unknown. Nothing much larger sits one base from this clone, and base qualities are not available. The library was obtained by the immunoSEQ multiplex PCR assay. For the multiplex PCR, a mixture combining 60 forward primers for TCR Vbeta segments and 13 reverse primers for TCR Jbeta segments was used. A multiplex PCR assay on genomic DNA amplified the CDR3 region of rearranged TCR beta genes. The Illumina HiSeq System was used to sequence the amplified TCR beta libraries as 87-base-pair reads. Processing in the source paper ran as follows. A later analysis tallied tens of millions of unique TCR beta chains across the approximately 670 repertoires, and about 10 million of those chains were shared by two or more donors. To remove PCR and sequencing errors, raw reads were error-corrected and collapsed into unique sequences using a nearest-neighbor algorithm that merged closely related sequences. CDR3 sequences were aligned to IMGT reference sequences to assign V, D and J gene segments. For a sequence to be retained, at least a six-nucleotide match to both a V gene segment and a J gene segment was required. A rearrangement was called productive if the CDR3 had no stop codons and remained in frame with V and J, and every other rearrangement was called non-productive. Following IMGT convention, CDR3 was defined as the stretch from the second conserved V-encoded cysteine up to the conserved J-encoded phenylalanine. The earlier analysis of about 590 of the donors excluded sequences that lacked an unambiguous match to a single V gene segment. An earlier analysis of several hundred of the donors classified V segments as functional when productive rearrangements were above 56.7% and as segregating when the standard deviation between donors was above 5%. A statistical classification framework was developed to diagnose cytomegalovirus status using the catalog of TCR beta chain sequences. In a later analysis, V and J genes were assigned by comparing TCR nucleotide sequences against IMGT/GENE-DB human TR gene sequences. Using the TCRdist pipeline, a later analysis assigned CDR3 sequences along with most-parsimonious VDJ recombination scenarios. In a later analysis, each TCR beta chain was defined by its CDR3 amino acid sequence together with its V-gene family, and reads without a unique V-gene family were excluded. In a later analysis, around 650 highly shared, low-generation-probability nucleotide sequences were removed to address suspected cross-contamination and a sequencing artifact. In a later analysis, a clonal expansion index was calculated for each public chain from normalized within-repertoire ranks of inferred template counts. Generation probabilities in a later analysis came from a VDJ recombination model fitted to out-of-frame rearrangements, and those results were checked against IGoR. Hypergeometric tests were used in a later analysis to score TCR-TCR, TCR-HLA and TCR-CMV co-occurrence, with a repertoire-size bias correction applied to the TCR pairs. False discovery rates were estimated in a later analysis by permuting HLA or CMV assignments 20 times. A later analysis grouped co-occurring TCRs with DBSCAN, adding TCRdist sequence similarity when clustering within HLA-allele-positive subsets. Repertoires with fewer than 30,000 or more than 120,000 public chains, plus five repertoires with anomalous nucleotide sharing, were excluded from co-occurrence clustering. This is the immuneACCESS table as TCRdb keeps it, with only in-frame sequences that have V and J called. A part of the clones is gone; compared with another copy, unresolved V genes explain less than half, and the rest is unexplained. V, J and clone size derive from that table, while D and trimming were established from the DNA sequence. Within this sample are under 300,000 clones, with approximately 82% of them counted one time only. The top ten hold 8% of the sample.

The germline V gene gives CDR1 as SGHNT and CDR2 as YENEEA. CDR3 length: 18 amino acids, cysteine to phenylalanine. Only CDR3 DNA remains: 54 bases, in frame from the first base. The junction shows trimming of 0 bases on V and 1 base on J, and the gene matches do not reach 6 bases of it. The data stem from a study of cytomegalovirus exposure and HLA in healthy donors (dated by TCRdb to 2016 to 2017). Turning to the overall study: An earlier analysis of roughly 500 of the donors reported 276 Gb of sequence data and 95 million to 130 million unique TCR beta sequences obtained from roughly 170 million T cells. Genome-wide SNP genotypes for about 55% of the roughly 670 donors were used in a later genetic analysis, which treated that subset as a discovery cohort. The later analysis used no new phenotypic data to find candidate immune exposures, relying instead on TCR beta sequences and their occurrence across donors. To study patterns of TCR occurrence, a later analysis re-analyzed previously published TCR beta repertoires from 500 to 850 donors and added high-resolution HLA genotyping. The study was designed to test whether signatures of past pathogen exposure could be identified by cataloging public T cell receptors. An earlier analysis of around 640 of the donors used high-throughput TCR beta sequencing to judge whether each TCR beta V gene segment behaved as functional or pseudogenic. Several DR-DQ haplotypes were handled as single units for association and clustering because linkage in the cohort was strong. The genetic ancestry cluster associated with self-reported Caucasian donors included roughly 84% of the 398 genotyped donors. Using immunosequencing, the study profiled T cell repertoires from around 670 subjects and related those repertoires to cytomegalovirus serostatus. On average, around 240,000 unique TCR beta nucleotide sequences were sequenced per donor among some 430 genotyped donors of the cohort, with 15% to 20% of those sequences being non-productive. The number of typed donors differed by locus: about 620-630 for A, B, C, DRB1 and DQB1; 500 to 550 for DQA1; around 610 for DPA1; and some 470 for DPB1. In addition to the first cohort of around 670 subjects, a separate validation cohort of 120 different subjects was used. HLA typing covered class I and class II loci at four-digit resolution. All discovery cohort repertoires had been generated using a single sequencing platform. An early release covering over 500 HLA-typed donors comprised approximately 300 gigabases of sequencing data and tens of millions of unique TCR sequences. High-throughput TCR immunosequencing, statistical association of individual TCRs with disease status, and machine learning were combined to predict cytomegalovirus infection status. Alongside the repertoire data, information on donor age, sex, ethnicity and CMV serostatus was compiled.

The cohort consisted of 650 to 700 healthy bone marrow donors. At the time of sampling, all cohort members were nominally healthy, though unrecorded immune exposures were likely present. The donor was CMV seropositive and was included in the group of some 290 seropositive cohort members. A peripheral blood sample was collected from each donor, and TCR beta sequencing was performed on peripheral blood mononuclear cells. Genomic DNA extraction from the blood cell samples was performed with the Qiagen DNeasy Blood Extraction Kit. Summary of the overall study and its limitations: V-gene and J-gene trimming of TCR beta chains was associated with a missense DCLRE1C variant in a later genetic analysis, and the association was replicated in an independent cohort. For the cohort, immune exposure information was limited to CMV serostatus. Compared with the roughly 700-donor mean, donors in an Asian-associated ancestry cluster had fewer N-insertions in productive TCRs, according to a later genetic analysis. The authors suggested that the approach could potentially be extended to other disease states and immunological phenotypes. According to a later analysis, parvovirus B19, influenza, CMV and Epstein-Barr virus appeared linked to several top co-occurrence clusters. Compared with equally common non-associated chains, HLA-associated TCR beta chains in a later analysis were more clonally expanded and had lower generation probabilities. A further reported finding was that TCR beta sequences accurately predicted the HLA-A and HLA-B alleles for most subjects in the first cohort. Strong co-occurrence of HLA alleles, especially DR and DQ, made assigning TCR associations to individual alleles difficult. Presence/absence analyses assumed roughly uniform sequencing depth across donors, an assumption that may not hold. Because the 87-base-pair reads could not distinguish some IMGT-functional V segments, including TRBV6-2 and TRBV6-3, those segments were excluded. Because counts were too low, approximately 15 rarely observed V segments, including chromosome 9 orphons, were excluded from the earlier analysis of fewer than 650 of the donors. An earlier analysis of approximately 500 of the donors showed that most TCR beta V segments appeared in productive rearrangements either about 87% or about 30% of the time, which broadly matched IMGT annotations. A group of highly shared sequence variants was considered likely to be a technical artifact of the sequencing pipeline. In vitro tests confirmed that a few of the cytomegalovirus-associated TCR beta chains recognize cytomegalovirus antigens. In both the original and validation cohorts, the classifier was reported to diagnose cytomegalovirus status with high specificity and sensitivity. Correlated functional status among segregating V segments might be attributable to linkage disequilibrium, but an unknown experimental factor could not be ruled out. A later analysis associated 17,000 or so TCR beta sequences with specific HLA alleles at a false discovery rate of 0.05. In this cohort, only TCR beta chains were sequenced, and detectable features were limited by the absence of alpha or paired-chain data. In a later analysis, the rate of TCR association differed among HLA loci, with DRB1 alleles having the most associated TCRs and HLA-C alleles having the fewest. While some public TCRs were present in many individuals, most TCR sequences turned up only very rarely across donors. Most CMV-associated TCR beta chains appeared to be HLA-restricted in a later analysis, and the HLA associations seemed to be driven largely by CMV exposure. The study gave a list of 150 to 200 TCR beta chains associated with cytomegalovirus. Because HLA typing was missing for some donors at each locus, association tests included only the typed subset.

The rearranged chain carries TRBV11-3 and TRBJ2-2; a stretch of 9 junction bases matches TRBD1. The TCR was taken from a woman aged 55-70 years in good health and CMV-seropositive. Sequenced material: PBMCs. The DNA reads TGTGCCAGCAGCTTAGAGGTCACAGGGGGCAGGAACACCGGGGAGCTGTTTTTT. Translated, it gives CASSLEVTGGRNTGELFF.